This entry is about one T cell receptor (beta chain). This specimen comes from a study of blood T cell repertoires in COVID-19. Study at large: Acute and convalescent COVID-19 specimens originated in the United States, Italy and Spain. PBMCs, B-cell-depleted T cells, or T cells provided the cDNA or gDNA that made up the material.

Libraries were prepared by immunoSEQ multiplex PCR; TCRdb keeps only in-frame clonotypes and omits some of them. The table includes 100,000 to 150,000 clones, approximately 86% detected once. V was pared by 0 bases and J by 7 bases, with 10 bases between. CDR3 length equals 13 residues. Per the germline V gene, CDR1 is SGHRS and CDR2 is YFSETQ. The sequencing input was peripheral blood. The receptor comes from a woman between 65 and 79 years old with COVID-19, enrolled during active disease. The chain has TRBV5-1 and TRBJ1-2; tentatively, D is TRBD1 (6 bases). The CDR3 DNA reads TGCGCCAGCAGCTTGGAGGGCAGGGGTGGCTACACCTTC. Residues: CASSLEGRGGYTF.